This T cell receptor beta chain was sequenced for a study of CD8 T cells in ankylosing spondylitis. In its sample, this clonotype was seen many times. CDR1 is DFQATT, CDR2 SNEGSKA, per germline (reference sequence). V was shortened by 3 bases and J by 8 bases, with 14 bases between the two germline ends. The length of the CDR3 is 13 residues. Generation of TCR beta libraries employed quantitative 5'-RACE incorporating molecular barcodes. TCRdb re-derived calls from the 5' RACE reads in MiXCR, one entry per CDR3 protein. This table has 200,000 to 300,000 distinct CDR3 sequences, about 11% appearing once.

The TCR was taken from a male donor with ankylosing spondylitis or in good health (not recorded which). The rearrangement links TRBV20-1 to TRBJ2-1; weak D call: TRBD1 (7 bases). Sequencing was carried out using blood, either unsorted or a sorted T cell fraction (not recorded which). In nucleotides, the CDR3 is TGCAGTGCTAGCGGAGGGGGCCTCGATGAGCAGTTCTTC. Its translation is CSASGGGLDEQFF.